These 25 T cell receptor beta chains were sequenced from one sample in a study of blood T cell repertoires in COVID-19. The method was immunoSEQ multiplex PCR; TCRdb's version includes in-frame clones alone and lacks a portion of them. The table shows tens of thousands of clones, with less than 90% occurring only once. The sequenced sample consisted of peripheral blood. Source of these receptors: a human donor in a cohort sampled during active COVID-19.

This sequence joins TRBV28 and TRBJ2-2, with D hard to call. The CDR3 runs to 12 residues. The V gene's germline CDR1 is MDHEN and CDR2 SYDVKM. Trimming left V 0 bases short and J 7 bases short, with 3 bases between. The CDR3 loop reads CASSLWRGELFF. In nucleotides, the CDR3 is TGTGCCAGCAGTTTATGGCGCGGGGAGCTGTTTTTT.

The rearrangement joins TRBV3-1 (or the pseudogene TRBV3-2) to TRBJ1-2, with D perhaps TRBD1 (6 bases). This CDR3 is built from 15 residues. CDR1 and CDR2 from the germline V gene are LGHDT and YNNKEL (reference sequence). Trimming left V 5 bases short and J 2 bases short, with 15 bases between. CDR3 in DNA: TGTGCCAGCAGCACCCCCGGGACACCGAACTATGGCTACACCTTC. This sequence encodes CASSTPGTPNYGYTF.

Note on this clone: This sample includes further DNA sequences coding for the same CDR3. V is TRBV11-2 and J is TRBJ2-7, with TRBD2 identical over 8 bases. Germline V gives CDR1 SGHAT, CDR2 FQNNGV. J gave up 5 bases and V 4 bases, and 7 bases lay outside the gene matches. The CDR3 length is 14 residues. The DNA of the CDR3 is TGTGCCAGCAGCTCCGGGGGGCGGGGGGACGAGCAGTACTTC. Translating gives CASSSGGRGDEQYF. The whole variable domain, remainder taken from reference TRBV11-2 and TRBJ2-7, is EAGVAQSPRYKIIEKRQSVAFWCNPISGHATLYWYQQILGQGPKLLIQFQNNGVVDDSQLPKDRFSAERLKGVDSTLKIQPAKLEDSAVYLCASSSGGRGDEQYFGPGTRLTVT.

The sample holds a few counts of this clone. CDR3 sequence: CASSSGQTSYEQYF. CDR3 in DNA: TGTGCCAGCAGTTCGGGACAGACTTCTTACGAGCAGTACTTC. The chain joins TRBV6-5 to TRBJ2-7; 7 nucleotides agree with TRBD1. The trim removed 4 bases at V and 4 bases at J, leaving 7 bases unmatched. Germline V gene lookup returns CDR1 MNHEY and CDR2 SVGAGI. This CDR3 has 14 amino acids.

This chain connects TRBV2 to TRBJ2-2; the D is unclear. V lost 6 bases and J 5 bases, leaving 7 bases between the germline ends. Germline V gene lookup returns CDR1 SNHLY and CDR2 FYNNEI. The CDR3 runs to 12 residues. The CDR3 here is CASRQVTGELFF. The DNA for the CDR3 is TGTGCCAGCAGACAAGTTACCGGGGAGCTGTTTTTT.

The rearrangement joins TRBV6-6 to TRBJ1-5; no clear D gene. The germline V gene has CDR1 MNHNY and CDR2 SVGAGI (reference sequence). This CDR3 has 15 amino acids. The V end lost 2 bases, the J end lost 1 base, and 9 bases lay between the germline ends. The CDR3 loop is CASSYGSQSNQPQHF. CDR3 coding DNA: TGTGCCAGCAGTTACGGCTCCCAGAGCAATCAGCCCCAGCATTTT.

The chain uses TRBV5-1 and TRBJ1-1; D not certain. The germline V gene encodes CDR1 SGHRS and CDR2 YFSETQ. The CDR3 totals 14 residues. The germline V and J ends were trimmed by 5 bases and 2 bases, with 13 bases remaining between them. The CDR3 loop reads CASSGSNRNTEAFF. The CDR3 region has the DNA TGCGCCAGCAGTGGTTCTAACAGAAACACTGAAGCTTTCTTT.

The chain combines TRBV7-6 with TRBJ2-7; 8 bases match TRBD1. V shed 2 bases and J 6 bases; nucleotides not matched to a gene: 9. Germline V gene sequence: CDR1 SGHVS, CDR2 FNYEAQ. The CDR3 loop spans 15 amino acids. The CDR3, as DNA: TGTGCCAGCAGCTTAATGGGACAGGTTTTTTTCGAGCAGTACTTC. Its translation is CASSLMGQVFFEQYF.

This clone occurred a few times. V usage is TRBV10-3 and J usage is TRBJ2-2; 12 nucleotides match TRBD2. V gave up 5 bases and J gave up 0 bases; unmatched junction bases: 4. This CDR3 comprises 17 residues. Germline assignment: CDR1 ENHRY and CDR2 SYGVKD. CDR3 nucleotides: TGTGCCATCAGTCCCGGACTAGCGGGAACGAACACCGGGGAGCTGTTTTTT. Its protein is CAISPGLAGTNTGELFF.

The CDR3 sequence is CASSYPGSSNTGELFF. CDR3 nucleotides: TGTGCCAGCAGCTACCCCGGGAGCTCGAACACCGGGGAGCTGTTTTTT. The J gene is TRBJ2-2, the V gene TRBV7-3; D perhaps matches TRBD2 (6 bases). This CDR3 contains 16 residues. V was pared by 4 bases and J by 0 bases, with 12 bases between. Per the germline V gene, CDR1 is SGHTA and CDR2 is FQGTGA. Using reference TRBV7-3 and TRBJ2-2 for the parts outside the CDR3, the full variable domain is GAGVSQTPSNKVTEKGKYVELRCDPISGHTALYWYRQSLGQGPEFLIYFQGTGAADDSGLPNDRFFAVRPEGSVSTLKIQRTERGDSAVYLCASSYPGSSNTGELFFGEGSRLTVL.

The gene calls are TRBV9 and TRBJ2-1, with 9 bases identical to TRBD2. With 3 bases clipped from V and 4 bases from J, the junction kept 11 bases outside the gene matches. This CDR3 contains 17 residues. Germline CDR1 reads SGDLS; CDR2 reads YYNGEE. The CDR3 DNA reads TGTGCCAGCAGCGCCCGGAGTGGGCGGGAGGGGTACAATGAGCAGTTCTTC. The encoded protein is CASSARSGREGYNEQFF.

The rearrangement joins TRBV6-2 or TRBV6-3 to TRBJ2-7, with 8 nucleotides matching TRBD1. From germline, CDR1 is MNHEY and CDR2 SVGEGT. The CDR3 contains 19 residues. V shed 2 bases and J 2 bases; nucleotides not matched to a gene: 17. As DNA, the CDR3 is TGTGCCAGCAGTTACCGGAGACAGGGGCGCCCAACTACACCCTACGAGCAGTACTTC. Protein sequence: CASSYRRQGRPTTPYEQYF.

This clone was observed a handful of times. The chain links TRBV7-8 to TRBJ2-3; the D gene is possibly TRBD2 (5 bases). Trimming pared 5 bases from V and 0 bases from J, leaving 12 bases between. CDR3 length: 15 amino acids. The germline CDR1 and CDR2 sequences are SGHVS and FQNEAQ. CDR3 sequence: CASSRRGRSTDTQYF. For the CDR3, the DNA is TGTGCCAGCAGCCGTAGAGGGCGAAGCACAGATACGCAGTATTTT.

This chain joins TRBV6-6 and TRBJ1-1; 7 bases align to TRBD1. V was pared by 11 bases and J by 3 bases, with 6 bases of the junction left unmatched. Germline CDR1 is MNHNY and CDR2 is SVGAGI (reference sequence). CDR3 length: 12 amino acids. This CDR3 reads CAGNRGDTEAFF. CDR3 bases: TGTGCCGGCAACAGGGGAGACACTGAAGCTTTCTTT.

The V gene is TRBV7-2, the J gene TRBJ1-1, with a weak D call TRBD1 (6 bases). Germline CDR1 reads SGHTA; CDR2 reads FQGNSA. CDR3 size: 16 residues. V dropped 2 bases and J dropped 0 bases, with 13 bases sitting between them. The CDR3 coding sequence is TGTGCCAGCAGCTTAAGGGGCAGGGGCCTGAACACTGAAGCTTTCTTT. Translating it yields CASSLRGRGLNTEAFF.

This rearrangement joins TRBV7-9 to TRBJ2-7, with 11 bases aligning to TRBD1. V lost 5 bases and J lost 2; bases outside the gene matches: 14. The germline V gene encodes CDR1 SEHNR and CDR2 FQNEAQ (reference sequence). CDR3 length equals 18 residues. In nucleotides, the CDR3 is TGTGCCAGCAGCCGCAATCGGACAGGGGGCGCGAAAGCCTACGAGCAGTACTTC. Translated, it gives CASSRNRTGGAKAYEQYF.

This clone occurred a few times. The chain recombines TRBV7-3 with TRBJ2-7; 10 bases line up with TRBD2. Looked up from germline, CDR1 is SGHTA and CDR2 is FQGTGA. The CDR3 is made up of 15 amino acids. Trimming cost V 1 base and J 12 bases; bases outside gene matches: 12. The CDR3 DNA reads as TGTGCCAGCAGCTTAAGGGAACTAGCGGGACCAGCATCGTACTTC. This encodes CASSLRELAGPASYF.

The chain recombines TRBV7-9 with TRBJ2-3; unclear D gene. Trimming left V 0 bases short and J 1 base short, with 17 bases between. Germline V gene data show CDR1 as SEHNR and CDR2 as FQNEAQ (reference sequence). The CDR3 is made up of 18 amino acids. CDR3: CASSLAPSAGFGTDTQYF. The DNA for the CDR3 is TGTGCCAGCAGCTTAGCCCCCTCAGCCGGGTTCGGCACAGATACGCAGTATTTT.

The sample holds one count of this clone. This chain uses TRBV7-2 with TRBJ2-5, with 11 bases aligning to TRBD1. With 9 bases clipped from V and 4 bases from J, the junction kept 7 bases outside the gene matches. This CDR3 has 14 amino acids. Germline V lookup: CDR1 SGHTA, CDR2 FQGNSA. CDR3 nucleotide sequence: TGTGCCAGTGGACAGGGGGCGCGATTAGAGACCCAGTACTTC. It encodes CASGQGARLETQYF.

The chain is built from TRBV2 and TRBJ2-2, with D possibly TRBD1 on 6 matching bases. Trimming took off 4 bases at V and 1 base at J, with 10 bases between the two ends. The CDR3 runs to 15 residues. The V gene's germline CDR1 is SNHLY and CDR2 FYNNEI. The CDR3 nucleotides are TGTGCCAGCAGTGTACCACAGGGGAACACCGGGGAGCTGTTTTTT. Its translation: CASSVPQGNTGELFF. The whole variable domain, remainder taken from reference TRBV2 and TRBJ2-2, is EPEVTQTPSHQVTQMGQEVILRCVPISNHLYFYWYRQILGQKVEFLVSFYNNEISEKSEIFDDQFSVERPDGSNFTLKIRSTKLEDSAMYFCASSVPQGNTGELFFGEGSRLTVL.

The genes are TRBV21-1 and TRBJ2-1; TRBD2 reflects the table's D call only, with no check against the DNA. TRBV21-1 is labeled a pseudogene. The CDR3 length is 17 residues. CDR3 region: CASSKVGREGPYNEQFF. The CDR3 coding sequence is TGTGCCAGCAGCAAAGTAGGACGGGAGGGCCCCTACAATGAGCAGTTCTTC.

This chain links TRBV6-1 with TRBJ1-4; D unclear. The CDR3 is 15 amino acids. Germline V gives CDR1 MNHNS, CDR2 SASEGT. Trimming shortened V by 0 bases and J by 4 bases, and 9 bases separated the two germline ends. DNA for the CDR3: TGTGCCAGCAGTGAAGCGGAGGGTAGTAATGAAAAACTGTTTTTT. This sequence encodes CASSEAEGSNEKLFF.

As to this clone: This sample includes further DNA sequences coding for the same CDR3. The chain couples TRBV7-2 to TRBJ2-5, with TRBD2 matching over 11 bases. Germline V CDR1 and CDR2: SGHTA, FQGNSA. Unmatched junction bases numbered 2, after V lost 0 bases and J lost 2 bases. The CDR3 runs 16 residues. The CDR3 reads CASSLALAGGQETQYF. The CDR3 nucleotides read TGTGCCAGCAGCTTAGCCCTAGCGGGAGGACAAGAGACCCAGTACTTC.

This chain uses TRBV18 with TRBJ2-5; D is possibly TRBD2 (6 bases). Germline-derived CDR1 and CDR2 are KGHSH and LQKENI. Trimming left V 5 bases short and J 1 base short, with 17 bases between. This CDR3 has 16 amino acids. CDR3 in amino acids: CASSRRTGLTQETQYF. The CDR3 region has the DNA TGTGCCAGCTCAAGACGAACGGGACTCACCCAAGAGACCCAGTACTTC.

This chain joins TRBV7-2 and TRBJ2-3; 8 nucleotides agree with TRBD2. The length of the CDR3 is 16 residues. With V trimmed by 2 bases and J by 2 bases, 6 bases remained unmatched. Looked up from germline, CDR1 is SGHTA and CDR2 is FQGNSA. The CDR3 DNA follows: TGTGCCAGCAGCTTAACATTAGCGGGGCTCACAGATACGCAGTATTTT. Its protein is CASSLTLAGLTDTQYF.